The clone carrying this TCR beta chain was detected only once. Its antigen remains unknown. This entry is derived from a study of cytomegalovirus exposure and HLA in healthy donors. Overall study context: Within an early data release were approximately 85 million unique TCRs drawn from HLA-typed donors. Study observations and caveats: Among TCR beta chains, those listed as cytomegalovirus-associated numbered about 160. Using a false discovery rate of 0.05, a later analysis showed that roughly 16,000 TCR beta sequences were associated with HLA alleles.

The CDR3 runs 8 residues. Use of 60 Vbeta and 13 Jbeta primers characterized the PCR. The protocol was immunoSEQ multiplex PCR, while the TCRdb copy is restricted to in-frame clones and leaves out a portion. The sample records about 130,000 clones, more than 60% being singletons. This receptor was obtained from a woman aged 18-30 years in good health and CMV-seronegative. Sequencing was performed on PBMCs. This chain joins TRBV21-1 and TRBJ1-1; TRBD1, as called in the table, went unchecked against the DNA. TRBV21-1 is termed a pseudogene. CDR3 nucleotide sequence: TGTGCCAGCAGGACAGGGATCTTT. This translates into CASRTGIF.